The 30 T cell receptor beta chains below all came from one sample that was sequenced in a study of control samples from healthy donors and cancer patients. TCRdb keeps only in-frame clones here, not all; method: immunoSEQ multiplex PCR. The sample contains about 160,000 clones, roughly 89% of which appear only once. Sequencing used blood. The receptors originated from a man aged 25-45 years in good health.

Only a few counts were recorded for this clone. V is TRBV7-2 and J is TRBJ1-5; D is undetermined. The germline V gene encodes CDR1 SGHTA and CDR2 FQGNSA. The CDR3 loop spans 18 amino acids. Trimming left V 3 bases short and J 2 bases short, with 20 bases between. CDR3 loop: CASSFGRLGYAGNQPQHF. The CDR3 coding sequence is TGTGCCAGCAGCTTCGGTCGGCTGGGGTACGCGGGCAATCAGCCCCAGCATTTT.

The V gene is TRBV6-4, the J gene TRBJ2-7, with D maybe TRBD2 (6 bases). This CDR3 region has 15 residues. The germline CDR1 and CDR2 sequences are MRHNA and SNTAGT. Between the trimmed V and J ends, which lost 5 bases and 3 bases, there was a span of 17 bases. The CDR3 protein is CASSKEEGKIYEQYF. In DNA, the CDR3 is TGTGCCAGCAGTAAGGAGGAGGGAAAGATCTACGAGCAGTACTTC.

This chain connects TRBV12-3 or TRBV12-4 to TRBJ2-7; D is ambiguous. V was clipped by 8 bases and J by 1 base, with 6 bases between them. This CDR3 region has 11 residues. The CDR3 bases are TGTGCCAGCCAGGAATCCTACGAGCAGTACTTC. Translated: CASQESYEQYF.

The V call is TRBV5-1, the J call TRBJ1-1, with D possibly TRBD1 on 5 matching bases. The V end was cut by 2 bases, the J end by 2 bases, with 16 bases between. Looked up from germline, CDR1 is SGHRS and CDR2 is YFSETQ. This CDR3 has 16 amino acids. CDR3 residues: CASSFGVTVQNTEAFF. The CDR3 bases are TGCGCCAGCAGCTTTGGGGTGACAGTCCAAAACACTGAAGCTTTCTTT. The full variable domain, with the rest looked up from reference TRBV5-1 and TRBJ1-1, is KAGVTQTPRYLIKTRGQQVTLSCSPISGHRSVSWYQQTPGQGLQFLFEYFSETQRNKGNFPGRFSGRQFSNSRSEMNVSTLELGDSALYLCASSFGVTVQNTEAFFGQGTRLTVV.

The chain uses TRBV2 and TRBJ2-3; D is perhaps TRBD1 (6 bases). The germline CDR1 and CDR2 sequences are SNHLY and FYNNEI. Trimming left V 5 bases short and J 4 bases short, with 19 bases between. This CDR3 has 16 residues. This CDR3 reads CASSSSLQGSPDTQYF. For the CDR3, the DNA is TGTGCCAGCAGTTCTAGTCTACAGGGTTCCCCAGATACGCAGTATTTT.

This rearrangement joins TRBV5-4 to TRBJ2-7; tentatively, D is TRBD1 or TRBD2 (5 bases each). CDR1 and CDR2 from the germline V gene are SGHNT and YYREEE (reference sequence). Trimming took off 2 bases at V and 5 bases at J, with 17 bases between the two ends. The length of the CDR3 is 15 residues. The CDR3 spells CASSFWDGRVHEQYF. The CDR3 coding sequence is TGTGCCAGCAGCTTTTGGGACGGCAGGGTCCACGAGCAGTACTTC.

V and J are TRBV7-3 and TRBJ2-1; D is perhaps TRBD2 (5 bases). The CDR3 length is 17 residues. Germline V gene data show CDR1 as SGHTA and CDR2 as FQGTGA. V lost 4 bases to trimming and J lost 4 bases, with 20 bases between them. The CDR3 sequence is CASSSKSGRTGYNEQFF. Here the CDR3 DNA reads TGTGCCAGCAGCTCCAAAAGTGGGCGGACGGGATACAATGAGCAGTTCTTC.

In the case of this clone: Other nucleotide sequences from this sample produce the same CDR3. The CDR3 region is CASSQGVSGQETQYF. For the CDR3, the DNA is TGCGCCAGCAGCCAAGGAGTTAGCGGACAAGAGACCCAGTACTTC. V gene TRBV4-1 combines with J gene TRBJ2-5, with D perhaps matching TRBD2 (6 bases). The V end was cut by 1 base, the J end by 2 bases, with 11 bases between. The CDR3 spans 15 residues. Germline CDR1 reads MGHRA; CDR2 reads YSYEKL.

This clone has a single count. The chain carries TRBV27 and TRBJ1-6, with D hard to call. The CDR3 runs 14 residues. Germline CDR1 is MNHEY and CDR2 is SMNVEV (reference sequence). Trimming took off 6 bases at V and 0 bases at J, with 6 bases between the two ends. The CDR3 sequence: CASRQSSYNSPLHF. CDR3 nucleotide sequence: TGTGCCAGCAGGCAGAGCTCCTATAATTCACCCCTCCACTTT.

V usage is TRBV7-3 and J usage is TRBJ2-5, with D unclear. CDR1 is SGHTA, CDR2 FQGTGA, per germline. This CDR3 contains 13 residues. The V and J ends lost 7 bases and 4 bases respectively, with 13 bases between them. The CDR3 DNA is TGTGCCAGCAAGGCGCCGCGGCCAGAGACCCAGTACTTC. It yields the protein CASKAPRPETQYF.

The chain has TRBV11-2 and TRBJ1-5, with a tentative D call TRBD1 (6 bases). Per the germline V gene, CDR1 is SGHAT and CDR2 is FQNNGV. The ends were cut back, 5 bases at V and 1 base at J, with 18 bases in the middle. CDR3 length: 17 residues. CDR3 residues: CASSLSTGAGSNQPQHF. The CDR3 DNA reads TGTGCCAGCAGCCTCTCAACGGGGGCGGGGAGCAATCAGCCCCAGCATTTT.

Note on this clone: Different DNA sequences within this sample yield the same CDR3. This sequence joins TRBV3-1 (or the pseudogene TRBV3-2) and TRBJ1-1; possibly TRBD1 for D (6 bases). Trimming removed 4 bases from V and 1 base from J, with 10 bases in between. Germline assignment: CDR1 LGHDT and CDR2 YNNKEL (reference sequence). The length of the CDR3 is 14 residues. CDR3 region: CASSPRTANTEAFF. CDR3 sequence (DNA): TGTGCCAGCAGCCCAAGGACAGCGAACACTGAAGCTTTCTTT.

The rearrangement uses TRBV6-5 and TRBJ1-1; TRBD1 agrees at 8 bases. The CDR3 loop spans 13 amino acids. The germline CDR1 and CDR2 sequences are MNHEY and SVGAGI. J was trimmed by 4 bases and V by 9 bases; bases with no gene match: 7. This CDR3 reads CASAGGRSTEAFF. DNA of the CDR3: TGTGCCAGTGCAGGGGGCAGGAGCACTGAAGCTTTCTTT.

In DNA, the CDR3 is TGTGCCAGCAGCTCGAGGGGCGGGAGGGCCGGAAATGAGCAGTTCTTC. It codes for CASSSRGGRAGNEQFF. The chain is built from TRBV7-8 and TRBJ2-1; 9 bases agree with TRBD2. The CDR3 contains 16 residues. Germline loops: CDR1 SGHVS, CDR2 FQNEAQ. Trimming took 4 bases from V and 7 from J; bases not matched to a gene: 11.

This clone has just one count. The CDR3 spells CASAGPTSGTNTEAFF. In nucleotides, the CDR3 is TGTGCCTCAGCAGGACCTACCTCTGGAACGAACACTGAAGCTTTCTTT. This rearrangement joins TRBV28 to TRBJ1-1; D uncertain. From germline, CDR1 is MDHEN and CDR2 SYDVKM. Trimming left V 11 bases short and J 1 base short, with 23 bases between. The CDR3 has 16 amino acids.

The V gene is TRBV29-1, the J gene TRBJ1-5; 9 positions agree with TRBD1. The CDR3 totals 15 residues. V lost 5 bases, J lost 4 bases, and 9 bases stayed unmatched. CDR1 and CDR2 (germline): SQVTM, ANQGSEA. Here the CDR3 DNA reads TGCAGCGTTTCAGAGGGGACAGGGTTAAATCAGCCCCAGCATTTT. Translated: CSVSEGTGLNQPQHF.

The V and J genes are TRBV7-9 and TRBJ1-2, with D possibly matching TRBD1 (5 bases). The ends were cut back, 1 base at V and 4 bases at J, with 19 bases in the middle. The germline V gene has CDR1 SEHNR and CDR2 FQNEAQ (reference sequence). There are 17 residues in the CDR3. This chain's CDR3 is CASSLGGAQAESYGYTF. The CDR3 DNA is TGTGCCAGCAGCTTAGGAGGGGCCCAGGCCGAGAGCTATGGCTACACCTTC.

The genes are TRBV27 and TRBJ1-5; D is perhaps TRBD1 (5 bases). Trimming left V 6 bases short and J 3 bases short, with 9 bases between. Germline CDR1 MNHEY, CDR2 SMNVEV (reference sequence). This CDR3 is 13 amino acids long. CDR3 DNA: TGTGCCAGCAGGCTGACAGTCAATCAGCCCCAGCATTTT. Its translation: CASRLTVNQPQHF.

This clone appeared once. V gene TRBV18 combines with J gene TRBJ1-2, with D possibly being TRBD1 (6 bases). V was clipped by 8 bases and J by 2 bases, with 15 bases between them. This CDR3 comprises 14 residues. The germline V gene has CDR1 KGHSH and CDR2 LQKENI. CDR3 nucleotides: TGTGCCAGCGACCGGTATGACAGGAACTATGGCTACACCTTC. The encoded protein is CASDRYDRNYGYTF.

This clone was counted once. This chain connects TRBV2 to TRBJ2-7; 9 positions agree with TRBD2. CDR3 length equals 14 residues. The V gene end was trimmed by 10 bases and the J gene end by 3 bases; junction bases not matched to a gene: 10. Germline V gene lookup returns CDR1 SNHLY and CDR2 FYNNEI. This CDR3 is CANSLRTSVYEQYF. In DNA, the CDR3 is TGTGCCAACTCACTTCGGACTAGCGTCTACGAGCAGTACTTC. The whole variable domain, remainder taken from reference TRBV2 and TRBJ2-7, is EPEVTQTPSHQVTQMGQEVILRCVPISNHLYFYWYRQILGQKVEFLVSFYNNEISEKSEIFDDQFSVERPDGSNFTLKIRSTKLEDSAMYFCANSLRTSVYEQYFGPGTRLTVT.

The chain uses TRBV2 and TRBJ2-2, with D unclear. The CDR3 has 15 residues. Germline assignment: CDR1 SNHLY and CDR2 FYNNEI. Trimming took 6 bases from V and 4 from J, leaving 15 bases between them. The CDR3 region is CASSGTDLGTGELFF. The DNA for the CDR3 is TGTGCCAGCAGCGGAACAGATTTAGGCACCGGGGAGCTGTTTTTT.

The chain couples TRBV7-9 to TRBJ2-3, with TRBD2 identical over 14 bases. CDR1 is SEHNR and CDR2 is FQNEAQ in the germline V gene (reference sequence). After removal of 4 bases from V and 1 base from J, the junction contained 1 base not matched to a gene. The CDR3 loop spans 16 amino acids. CDR3 nucleotide sequence: TGTGCCAGCAGCTCGGGACTAGCGGGGGGCACAGATACGCAGTATTTT. Its protein is CASSSGLAGGTDTQYF.

This clone was seen once. This chain connects TRBV28 to TRBJ1-3; D remains unclear. V lost 7 bases to trimming and J lost 3 bases, with 19 bases between them. This CDR3 has 16 residues. Germline-derived CDR1 and CDR2 are MDHEN and SYDVKM. The chain's CDR3 is CASNNIKGGRGNTIYF. Here the CDR3 DNA reads TGTGCCAGCAACAACATCAAGGGTGGCCGTGGAAACACCATATATTTT.

In this sample, this clone turned up once. The rearrangement uses TRBV18 and TRBJ1-2; D may be TRBD1 (5 bases). Trimming left V 3 bases short and J 8 bases short, with 13 bases between. The CDR3 runs to 13 residues. From germline, CDR1 is KGHSH and CDR2 LQKENI. CDR3 sequence: CASSPNSGDGYTF. In DNA, the CDR3 is TGTGCCAGCTCACCTAATTCCGGGGACGGCTACACCTTC.

Concerning this clone itself: The identical CDR3 is also encoded by other nucleotide sequences in the sample. CDR3 sequence reads: CASSPGLNTGELFF. The CDR3 region has the DNA TGTGCCAGCTCACCGGGACTGAACACCGGGGAGCTGTTTTTT. The chain links TRBV18 to TRBJ2-2, with D maybe TRBD2 (6 bases). Germline V gene lookup returns CDR1 KGHSH and CDR2 LQKENI. The ends were cut back, 3 bases at V and 1 base at J, with 6 bases in the middle. The CDR3 is 14 amino acids.

The count of this clone is one. The chain employs TRBV19 and TRBJ1-5; D uncertain. CDR1 is LNHDA and CDR2 is SQIVND in the germline V gene (reference sequence). Deletions cut 5 bases from V and 2 bases from J, with 10 bases between. The CDR3 length is 14 residues. The CDR3 loop is CASSFQAGNQPQHF. The CDR3 nucleotides are TGTGCCAGTAGTTTCCAGGCTGGCAATCAGCCCCAGCATTTT.

J is TRBJ1-5 and V is TRBV7-8, with D unresolved. Germline assignment: CDR1 SGHVS and CDR2 FQNEAQ. The CDR3 is 12 amino acids. V lost 3 bases, J lost 4 bases, and 4 bases lay in between. CDR3 bases: TGTGCCAGCAGCTTCCCTAATCAGCCCCAGCATTTT. Its protein product is CASSFPNQPQHF.

This chain connects TRBV13 to TRBJ1-4, with a tentative D call TRBD1 (6 bases). Germline lookup yields CDR1 PRHDT and CDR2 FYEKMQ (reference sequence). The V end lost 4 bases, the J end lost 10 bases, and 19 bases lay between the germline ends. The CDR3 covers 15 residues. The CDR3 sequence: CASSSPGTLGGKLFF. CDR3 in DNA: TGTGCCAGCAGCTCCCCCGGGACTCTAGGGGGAAAACTGTTTTTT.

This clone was counted a few times. This chain joins TRBV5-1 and TRBJ1-1, with D possibly TRBD1 on 5 matching bases. The CDR3 extends over 13 amino acids. CDR1 is SGHRS and CDR2 is YFSETQ in the germline V gene. Deletions cut 2 bases from V and 8 bases from J, with 13 bases between. Here the CDR3 DNA reads TGCGCCAGCAGCTTTAGCCGGGACGCGGAAGCTTTCTTT. Translation: CASSFSRDAEAFF.

This clone was counted only a few times. This sequence joins TRBV4-2 and TRBJ2-5; D might be TRBD1 or TRBD2, each matching 6 bases. Per the germline V gene, CDR1 is LGHNA and CDR2 is YNFKEQ. Trimming took off 3 bases at V and 3 bases at J, with 14 bases between the two ends. CDR3 length: 15 residues. Here the CDR3 reads CASSQGEGGKETQYF. The DNA of the CDR3 is TGTGCCAGCAGCCAGGGTGAAGGGGGGAAAGAGACCCAGTACTTC.